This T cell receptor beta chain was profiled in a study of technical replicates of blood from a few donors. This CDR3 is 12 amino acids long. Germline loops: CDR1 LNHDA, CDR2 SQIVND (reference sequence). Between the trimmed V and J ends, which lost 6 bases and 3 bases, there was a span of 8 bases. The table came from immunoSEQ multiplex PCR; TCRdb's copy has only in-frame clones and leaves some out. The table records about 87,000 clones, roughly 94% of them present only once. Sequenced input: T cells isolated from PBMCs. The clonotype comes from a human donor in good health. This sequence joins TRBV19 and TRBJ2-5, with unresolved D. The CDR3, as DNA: TGTGCCAGTAGGGGCGATAAAGAGACCCAGTACTTC. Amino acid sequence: CASRGDKETQYF.